The text below deals with one T cell receptor beta chain. Antigen unknown. This entry comes from a study of somatic mutations in cytotoxic T cells in rheumatoid arthritis. The CDR3 has 15 residues. Germline V lookup: CDR1 SGHVS, CDR2 FQNEAQ. With 6 bases removed from V and 0 bases from J, the gap between germline ends came to 11 bases. Sequenced by immunoSEQ multiplex PCR; TCRdb stores in-frame clones only, minus some. This sample has about 20,000 clones, with just over 85% found just once. Positive selection using magnetic beads isolated the CD4+ and CD8+ cells (purity was checked by flow cytometry). The study, taken as a whole, reports: Per patient, the largest CD8+ clone was found to exceed 20% of CD8+ cells in about an eighth of the 65 cases. The study found no significant difference in CD8+ T-cell clonality between rheumatoid arthritis patients and age-matched healthy controls.

This chain connects TRBV7-8 to TRBJ2-2; D is uncertain. This clonotype was sampled from a woman aged 45-59 years in good health. The material sequenced was CD8+ T cells sorted from blood. The CDR3 here is CASRTEFPNTGELFF. CDR3 in DNA: TGTGCCAGCAGGACCGAATTTCCGAACACCGGGGAGCTGTTTTTT.